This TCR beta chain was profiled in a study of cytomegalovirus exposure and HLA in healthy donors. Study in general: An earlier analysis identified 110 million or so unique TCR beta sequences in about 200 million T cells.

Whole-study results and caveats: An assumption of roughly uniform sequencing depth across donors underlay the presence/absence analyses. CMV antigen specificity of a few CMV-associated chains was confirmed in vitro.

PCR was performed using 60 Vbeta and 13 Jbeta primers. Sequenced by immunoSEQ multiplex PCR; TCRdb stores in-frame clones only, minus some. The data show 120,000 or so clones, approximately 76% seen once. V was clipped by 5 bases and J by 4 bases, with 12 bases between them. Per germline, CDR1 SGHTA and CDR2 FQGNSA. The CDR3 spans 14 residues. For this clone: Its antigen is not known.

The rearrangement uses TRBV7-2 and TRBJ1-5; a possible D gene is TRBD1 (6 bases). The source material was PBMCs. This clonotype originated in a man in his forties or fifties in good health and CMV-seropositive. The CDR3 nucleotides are TGTGCCAGCAGCCGGACAGTTATTAATCAGCCCCAGCATTTT. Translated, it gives CASSRTVINQPQHF.